These 32 T cell receptor beta chains were sequenced from one sample in a study of T-cell reconstitution after alpha-beta-depleted transplantation in children. During its preparation, the TCRbeta library received unique molecular identifiers. TCRdb fed the PCR reads into MiXCR, producing one record per CDR3 protein. The repertoire includes around 370,000 distinct CDR3 sequences, roughly 15% of them detected once, and just over 40% sits in the top ten. Sequencing used PBMCs, mostly from graft donor cells, obtained 360 days after TCRalphabeta/CD19-depleted stem cell transplant. The receptors were sampled from a male patient aged 2 to 10 who had a stem cell transplant for acute lymphoblastic leukemia, so the T cells may come from the graft donor.

This rearrangement joins TRBV20-1 to TRBJ2-5, with 8 positions matching TRBD1. Per germline, CDR1 DFQATT and CDR2 SNEGSKA (reference sequence). The CDR3 is 13 amino acids. Losses at the gene ends were 1 base for V and 5 bases for J; bases not matched to a gene: 3. As DNA, the CDR3 is TGCAGTGCTAGAGGAGACAGGGGCGAGACCCAGTACTTC. This translates into CSARGDRGETQYF.

The sample holds many counts of this clonotype. This sequence joins TRBV7-2 and TRBJ2-7, with TRBD2 matching over 11 bases. The CDR3 extends over 16 amino acids. Germline loops: CDR1 SGHTA, CDR2 FQGNSA. Germline trimming cut 2 bases from V and 1 base from J; bases unmatched to any gene: 4. CDR3 nucleotides: TGTGCCAGCAGCTTATCCCGACTAGCGGGATCCTACGAGCAGTACTTC. Encoded protein: CASSLSRLAGSYEQYF.

This clonotype was counted between two and nine times. The chain carries TRBV5-5 and TRBJ1-1; D might be TRBD1 (6 bases). V was trimmed by 4 bases and J by 1 base, leaving 11 bases between them. This CDR3 region has 14 residues. Germline V gene sequence: CDR1 SGHKS, CDR2 YYEKEE (reference sequence). CDR3 DNA sequence: TGTGCCAGCAGCACTACAGGGAGGAACACTGAAGCTTTCTTT. It codes for CASSTTGRNTEAFF.

The CDR3 DNA reads as TGCGCCAGCAAGAGACTAGCGGGAGAAATTGAGCAGTTCTTC. As protein: CASKRLAGEIEQFF. The rearrangement uses TRBV5-1 and TRBJ2-1, with 12 bases that match TRBD2. CDR3 size: 14 residues. V shed 6 bases and J 9 bases; nucleotides not matched to a gene: 7. Germline V CDR1 and CDR2: SGHRS, YFSETQ.

This sequence joins TRBV28 and TRBJ2-7; TRBD1 aligns across 10 bases. This CDR3 region has 17 residues. The ends lost 5 bases at V and 4 bases at J; junction bases unmatched: 14. The V gene's germline CDR1 is MDHEN and CDR2 SYDVKM. The chain's CDR3 is CASSLTYWTGGWYEQYF. The CDR3 DNA reads TGTGCCAGCAGTCTCACTTATTGGACAGGGGGTTGGTACGAGCAGTACTTC.

This clonotype appeared a few times. The chain is built from TRBV20-1 and TRBJ2-3, with D possibly TRBD2 on 5 matching bases. CDR1 is DFQATT and CDR2 is SNEGSKA in the germline V gene (reference sequence). V lost 6 bases to trimming and J lost 7 bases, with 17 bases between them. This CDR3 has 13 residues. The CDR3: CSAGRVTGNTQYF. In DNA form, the CDR3 reads TGCAGTGCAGGGCGGGTAACTGGGAATACGCAGTATTTT.

The chain carries TRBV29-1 and TRBJ2-7, with TRBD2 matching 8 bases. The CDR3 runs 15 residues. The germline V gene encodes CDR1 SQVTM and CDR2 ANQGSEA. J gave up 3 bases and V 4 bases, and 11 bases lay outside the gene matches. The CDR3 spells CSVAWGAGEGYEQYF. The CDR3, as DNA: TGCAGCGTTGCTTGGGGAGCGGGAGAAGGCTACGAGCAGTACTTC.

The chain employs TRBV29-1 and TRBJ2-1, with 7 nucleotides matching TRBD2. The V gene end was trimmed by 4 bases and the J gene end by 5 bases; junction bases not matched to a gene: 8. In germline, CDR1 is SQVTM, CDR2 ANQGSEA. The CDR3 contains 14 residues. The CDR3 DNA reads as TGCAGCGTTGTCCTGGGACTAATAAACAATGAGCAGTTCTTC. It specifies CSVVLGLINNEQFF.

This clonotype has more than one count but fewer than ten. The gene calls are TRBV15 and TRBJ1-1, with unresolved D. This CDR3 contains 13 residues. Germline loops: CDR1 LNHNV, CDR2 YYDKDF (reference sequence). The germline V and J ends were trimmed by 3 bases and 4 bases, with 9 bases remaining between them. The CDR3 bases are TGTGCCACCAGCAGGTCTTCCCTCACTGAAGCTTTCTTT. Its translation: CATSRSSLTEAFF.

The V and J genes are TRBV28 and TRBJ2-2; TRBD2 agrees at 9 bases. The CDR3 loop spans 15 amino acids. The germline V gene has CDR1 MDHEN and CDR2 SYDVKM. With V trimmed by 6 bases and J by 1 base, 3 bases remained unmatched. The DNA for the CDR3 is TGTGCCAGCAGCCAACTAGCGGGGAACACCGGGGAGCTGTTTTTT. Encoded protein: CASSQLAGNTGELFF.

This clonotype was seen more than once but under ten times. The rearrangement links TRBV20-1 to TRBJ2-3; perhaps D is TRBD1 or TRBD2 (5 bases each). Looked up from germline, CDR1 is DFQATT and CDR2 is SNEGSKA (reference sequence). The length of the CDR3 is 14 residues. V lost 1 base and J lost 1, with 9 bases in between. CDR3 nucleotides: TGCAGTGCTAGAGGGGGACCAGGCACAGATACGCAGTATTTT. Amino acids: CSARGGPGTDTQYF.

J is TRBJ2-7 and V is TRBV10-3, with 9 bases fitting TRBD1. V dropped 2 bases and J dropped 11; count of bases not matched to a gene: 13. This CDR3 contains 15 residues. From germline, CDR1 is ENHRY and CDR2 SYGVKD. CDR3 DNA: TGTGCCATCAGTGAGACCTTACAACAGGGGGCAGGGAAGTACTTC. Its translation: CAISETLQQGAGKYF.

This clonotype was seen repeatedly, ten times or more. The chain is built from TRBV29-1 and TRBJ2-5, with a tentative D call TRBD2 (6 bases). Germline values: CDR1 SQVTM, CDR2 ANQGSEA. The germline V and J ends were trimmed by 6 bases and 8 bases, with 13 bases remaining between them. The CDR3 is made up of 11 amino acids. DNA for the CDR3: TGCAGCGTCCTAGTCGGGGGTACCCAGTACTTC. Amino acids: CSVLVGGTQYF.

This sequence joins TRBV20-1 and TRBJ2-7; 8 nucleotides line up with TRBD2. V lost 4 bases to trimming and J lost 4 bases; unmatched junction nucleotides: 9. From germline, CDR1 is DFQATT and CDR2 SNEGSKA (reference sequence). This CDR3 has 14 residues. The CDR3 sequence is CSANSGDERYEQYF. The CDR3 DNA reads as TGCAGTGCTAATAGCGGGGATGAACGTTACGAGCAGTACTTC.

In this sample, this clonotype turned up a few times. The chain combines TRBV6-2 or TRBV6-3 with TRBJ2-7; D is perhaps TRBD2 (6 bases). CDR3 length equals 17 residues. In germline, CDR1 is MNHEY, CDR2 SVGEGT. V was cut by 0 bases and J by 0 bases, with 15 bases left in between. The CDR3, as DNA: TGTGCCAGCAGTTACTCGATGGCGGGACCAGCCTCCTACGAGCAGTACTTC. This sequence encodes CASSYSMAGPASYEQYF.

This clonotype was recorded many times. The chain recombines TRBV7-2 with TRBJ2-1, with D perhaps TRBD2 (6 bases). Trimming removed 2 bases from V and 6 bases from J, with 8 bases in between. CDR1 is SGHTA and CDR2 is FQGNSA in the germline V gene. The CDR3 has 13 amino acids. Written as DNA, the CDR3 is TGTGCCAGCAGCTTACAGGGAGGCAATGAGCAGTTCTTC. Encoded protein: CASSLQGGNEQFF.

This clonotype was detected a few times. The chain carries TRBV7-9 and TRBJ2-7; a possible D gene is TRBD1 (8 bases). CDR1 is SEHNR, CDR2 FQNEAQ, per germline (reference sequence). The CDR3 is 16 residues long. The V end was cut by 5 bases, the J end by 3 bases, with 20 bases between. The CDR3 loop reads CASSGPGQGGVYEQYF. The CDR3 nucleotides read TGTGCCAGCAGCGGACCAGGACAGGGAGGGGTCTACGAGCAGTACTTC.

This clonotype was detected only a few times. The V gene is TRBV9, the J gene TRBJ2-1; 7 nucleotides match TRBD2. In germline, CDR1 is SGDLS, CDR2 YYNGEE. The CDR3 spans 15 residues. V lost 1 base to trimming and J lost 3 bases; unmatched junction nucleotides: 4. The CDR3 here is CASSVSGTVYNEQFF. CDR3 DNA: TGTGCCAGCAGCGTAAGCGGGACGGTCTACAATGAGCAGTTCTTC.

This clonotype has a count of ten or more. The genes are TRBV12-3 or TRBV12-4 and TRBJ2-1; tentative D call: TRBD1 (6 bases). CDR3 length: 14 amino acids. The V gene lost 3 bases and the J gene lost 1 base, with 7 bases spanning the gap. For the CDR3, the DNA is TGTGCCAGCAGTTTCGACAGGTCCTACAATGAGCAGTTCTTC. This translates into CASSFDRSYNEQFF.

There are a few counts of this clonotype. In DNA, the CDR3 is TGTGCCAGCAGATCCCGGGACAGGGTTCGGCGTTCCCACCTTGAGCAGTTCTTC. Protein: CASRSRDRVRRSHLEQFF. This rearrangement joins TRBV6-2 or TRBV6-3 to TRBJ2-1; 9 bases line up with TRBD1. This CDR3 has 18 amino acids. Germline CDR1 MNHEY, CDR2 SVGEGT. J gave up 9 bases and V 6 bases, and 21 bases lay outside the gene matches.

As to this clonotype: The conserved phenylalanine or tryptophan is not found at the CDR3 terminus, so this likely reflects a read error. The V call is TRBV11-1, the J call TRBJ2-1; no reliable D call. The CDR3 totals 18 residues. V was shortened by 1 base and J by 5 bases, with 21 bases between the two germline ends. Germline CDR1 SGHAT, CDR2 FQDESV (reference sequence). CDR3 protein: CASSLDPPHRSRDNEQFC. In DNA, the CDR3 is TGTGCCAGCAGCTTAGACCCCCCACATCGCTCAAGGGACAATGAGCAGTTCTGC.

This clonotype was counted many times. J is TRBJ2-3 and V is TRBV18; either TRBD1 or TRBD2 may supply D (5 bases each). Germline V gene data show CDR1 as KGHSH and CDR2 as LQKENI. V lost 6 bases, J lost 6 bases, and 13 bases lay in between. The CDR3 is 13 residues long. The CDR3 loop reads CASSPRGQDTQYF. CDR3 DNA: TGTGCCAGCTCTCCGAGGGGTCAGGATACGCAGTATTTT.

This clonotype was observed a handful of times. The chain links TRBV7-6 to TRBJ2-2, with D perhaps assigned TRBD1 or TRBD2 (5 bases each). Trimming left V 2 bases short and J 6 bases short, with 19 bases between. The germline V gene has CDR1 SGHVS and CDR2 FNYEAQ. There are 17 residues in the CDR3. CDR3 region: CASSLRDRAGFPGELFF. For the CDR3, the DNA is TGTGCCAGCAGCTTAAGGGACCGCGCAGGGTTCCCCGGGGAGCTGTTTTTT.

This clonotype appeared a few times. The gene calls are TRBV5-1 and TRBJ1-1, with D uncertain. The CDR3 has 12 residues. V shed 2 bases and J shed 5 bases, with 7 bases lying between them. Germline assignment: CDR1 SGHRS and CDR2 YFSETQ. CDR3: CASSFDRTEAFF. CDR3 sequence (DNA): TGCGCCAGCAGCTTCGATAGGACTGAAGCTTTCTTT.

This clonotype was found a few times. The rearrangement links TRBV20-1 to TRBJ2-3; 8 bases line up with TRBD2. Germline V gene sequence: CDR1 DFQATT, CDR2 SNEGSKA (reference sequence). J was trimmed by 2 bases and V by 6 bases; bases with no gene match: 10. The CDR3 loop spans 15 amino acids. The CDR3 reads CSARSTSGYTDTQYF. The CDR3, as DNA: TGCAGTGCCAGATCCACTAGCGGCTACACAGATACGCAGTATTTT.

The genes are TRBV3-1 and TRBJ1-2; 9 bases fit TRBD1. The CDR3 runs 15 residues. Trimming removed 6 bases from V and 2 bases from J; junction bases left unmatched: 7. Germline values: CDR1 LGHDT, CDR2 YNNKEL (reference sequence). As DNA, the CDR3 is TGTGCCAGCAGTTGGGGACAGGGCGTCAACTATGGCTACACCTTC. The encoded protein is CASSWGQGVNYGYTF.

The genes are TRBV27 and TRBJ2-7; tentatively, D is TRBD2 (6 bases). The CDR3 runs 17 residues. V lost 10 bases and J lost 4, with 29 bases in between. CDR1 is MNHEY, CDR2 SMNVEV, per germline (reference sequence). This chain's CDR3 is CAIPGVELQPPTYEQYF. CDR3 DNA sequence: TGTGCCATCCCGGGGGTGGAACTCCAACCCCCAACGTACGAGCAGTACTTC.

The V gene is TRBV4-1, the J gene TRBJ1-4; no firm D call. This CDR3 is 15 amino acids long. CDR1 is MGHRA and CDR2 is YSYEKL in the germline V gene. V lost 5 bases to trimming and J lost 1 base, with 11 bases between them. This CDR3 reads CASSRSRLTNEKLFF. CDR3 sequence (DNA): TGCGCCAGCAGCAGGTCGAGGCTAACTAATGAAAAACTGTTTTTT.

This clonotype was found a few times. This chain joins TRBV5-4 and TRBJ2-3; D is uncertain. V was cut by 0 bases and J by 4 bases, with 6 bases left in between. CDR3 length: 13 amino acids. The germline V gene has CDR1 SGHNT and CDR2 YYREEE (reference sequence). The CDR3 nucleotides read TGTGCCAGCAGCTTGGATCGGGCAGATACGCAGTATTTT. Translated, it gives CASSLDRADTQYF.

The J gene is TRBJ2-6, the V gene TRBV20-1, with 7 bases that match TRBD1. The V gene end was trimmed by 6 bases and the J gene end by 0 bases; junction bases not matched to a gene: 11. The CDR3 loop spans 17 amino acids. CDR1 and CDR2 from the germline V gene are DFQATT and SNEGSKA (reference sequence). CDR3 amino acids: CSAPGQVPYSGANVLTF. CDR3 coding DNA: TGCAGTGCCCCCGGACAGGTTCCCTACTCTGGGGCCAACGTCCTGACTTTC.

The rearrangement uses TRBV7-9 and TRBJ2-7, with 10 positions matching TRBD2. This CDR3 region has 16 residues. Germline V gives CDR1 SEHNR, CDR2 FQNEAQ (reference sequence). With 4 bases clipped from V and 2 bases from J, the junction kept 8 bases outside the gene matches. Written as DNA, the CDR3 is TGTGCCAGCAGCTCCCAGCGGGAGGGCCCTACCTACGAGCAGTACTTC. Amino acid sequence: CASSSQREGPTYEQYF.

The rearrangement uses TRBV10-3 and TRBJ1-4; tentatively, D is TRBD1 (5 bases). The CDR3 is made up of 14 amino acids. V lost 0 bases to trimming and J lost 5 bases, with 7 bases between them. The germline V gene encodes CDR1 ENHRY and CDR2 SYGVKD. The CDR3 coding sequence is TGTGCCATCAGTGAGTCTTGGGACAATGAAAAACTGTTTTTT. Amino acid sequence: CAISESWDNEKLFF.